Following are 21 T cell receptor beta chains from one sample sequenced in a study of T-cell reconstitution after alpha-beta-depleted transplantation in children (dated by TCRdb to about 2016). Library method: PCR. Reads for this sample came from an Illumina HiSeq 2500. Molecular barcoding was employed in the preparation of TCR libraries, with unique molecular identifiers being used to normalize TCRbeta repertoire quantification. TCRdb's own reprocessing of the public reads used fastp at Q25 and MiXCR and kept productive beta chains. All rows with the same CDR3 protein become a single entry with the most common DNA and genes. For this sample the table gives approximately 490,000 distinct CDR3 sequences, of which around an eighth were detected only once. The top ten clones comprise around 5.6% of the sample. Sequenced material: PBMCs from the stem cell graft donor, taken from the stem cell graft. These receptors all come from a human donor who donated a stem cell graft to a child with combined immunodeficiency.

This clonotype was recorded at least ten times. CDR3 coding DNA: TGTGCCAGTACCCGTGATAGAGGAACTGAAAAACTGTTTTTT. Its protein product is CASTRDRGTEKLFF. The chain has TRBV19 and TRBJ1-4; D unclear. CDR1 and CDR2 from the germline V gene are LNHDA and SQIVND (reference sequence). V shed 7 bases and J shed 7 bases, with 16 bases lying between them. The length of the CDR3 is 14 residues. Full variable domain (missing parts from reference TRBV19 and TRBJ1-4): DGGITQSPKYLFRKEGQNVTLSCEQNLNHDAMYWYRQDPGQGLRLIYYSQIVNDFQKGDIAEGYSVSREKKESFPLTVTSAQKNPTAFYLCASTRDRGTEKLFFGSGTQLSVL.

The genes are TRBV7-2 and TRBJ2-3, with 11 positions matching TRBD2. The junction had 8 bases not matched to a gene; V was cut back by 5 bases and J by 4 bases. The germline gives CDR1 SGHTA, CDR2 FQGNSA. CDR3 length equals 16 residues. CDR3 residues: CASSALAGGMPDTQYF. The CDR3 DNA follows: TGTGCCAGCAGCGCCCTAGCGGGAGGAATGCCAGATACGCAGTATTTT.

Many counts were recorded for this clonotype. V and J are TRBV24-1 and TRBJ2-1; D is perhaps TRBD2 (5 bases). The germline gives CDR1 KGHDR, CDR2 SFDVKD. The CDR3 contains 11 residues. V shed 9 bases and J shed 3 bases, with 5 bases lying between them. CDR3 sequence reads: CATAGYNEQFF. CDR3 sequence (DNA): TGTGCCACCGCGGGCTACAATGAGCAGTTCTTC.

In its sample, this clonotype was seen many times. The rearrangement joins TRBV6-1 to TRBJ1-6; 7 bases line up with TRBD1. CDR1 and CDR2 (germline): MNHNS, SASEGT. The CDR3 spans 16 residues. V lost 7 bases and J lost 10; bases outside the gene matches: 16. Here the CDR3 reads CASTEDGTTGQSPLHF. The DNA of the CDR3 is TGTGCCAGCACCGAAGACGGGACGACAGGGCAGTCACCCCTCCACTTT.

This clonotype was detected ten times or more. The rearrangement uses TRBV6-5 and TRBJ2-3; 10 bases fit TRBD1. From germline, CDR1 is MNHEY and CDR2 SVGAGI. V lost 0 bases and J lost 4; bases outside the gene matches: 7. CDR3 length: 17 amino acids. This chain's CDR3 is CASSYSSGDRGPDTQYF. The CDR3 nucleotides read TGTGCCAGCAGTTACTCTTCCGGGGACAGGGGTCCAGATACGCAGTATTTT.

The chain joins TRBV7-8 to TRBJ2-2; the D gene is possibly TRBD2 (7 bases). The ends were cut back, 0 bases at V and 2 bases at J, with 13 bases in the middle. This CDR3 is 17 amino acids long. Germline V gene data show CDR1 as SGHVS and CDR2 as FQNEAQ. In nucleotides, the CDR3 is TGTGCCAGCAGCTTAGCGCGCGGGGGCCGAAACACCGGGGAGCTGTTTTTT. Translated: CASSLARGGRNTGELFF.

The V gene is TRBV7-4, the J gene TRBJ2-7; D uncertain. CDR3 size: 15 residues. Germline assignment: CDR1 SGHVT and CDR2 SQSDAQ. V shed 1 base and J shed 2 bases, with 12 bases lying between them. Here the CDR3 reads CASSLDLGAAYEQYF. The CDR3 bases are TGTGCCAGCAGCTTAGATCTGGGCGCGGCCTACGAGCAGTACTTC.

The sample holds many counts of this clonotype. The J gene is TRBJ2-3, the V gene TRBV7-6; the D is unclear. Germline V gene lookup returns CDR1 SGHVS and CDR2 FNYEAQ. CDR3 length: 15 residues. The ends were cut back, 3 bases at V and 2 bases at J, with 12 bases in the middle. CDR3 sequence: CASSLSLPDTDTQYF. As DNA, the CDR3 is TGTGCCAGCAGCTTGAGTCTCCCGGACACAGATACGCAGTATTTT.

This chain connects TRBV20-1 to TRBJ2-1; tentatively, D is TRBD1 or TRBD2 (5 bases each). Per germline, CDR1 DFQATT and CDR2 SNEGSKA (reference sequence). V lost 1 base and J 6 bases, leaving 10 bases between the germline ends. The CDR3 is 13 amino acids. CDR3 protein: CSARGLGTNEQFF. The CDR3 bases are TGCAGTGCTAGAGGATTGGGGACCAATGAGCAGTTCTTC.

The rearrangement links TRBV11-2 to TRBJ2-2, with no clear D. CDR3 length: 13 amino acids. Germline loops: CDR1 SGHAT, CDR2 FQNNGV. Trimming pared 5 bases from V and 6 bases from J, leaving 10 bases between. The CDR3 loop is CASSPVTAGELFF. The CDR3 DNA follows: TGTGCCAGCAGCCCGGTTACGGCCGGGGAGCTGTTTTTT.

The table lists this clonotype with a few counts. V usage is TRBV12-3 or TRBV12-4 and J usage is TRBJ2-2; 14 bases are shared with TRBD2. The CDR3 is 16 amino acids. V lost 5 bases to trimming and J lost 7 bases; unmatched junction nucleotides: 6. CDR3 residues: CASSKGLAGAGGELFF. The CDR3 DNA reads TGTGCCAGCAGTAAGGGACTAGCGGGAGCCGGCGGGGAGCTGTTTTTT.

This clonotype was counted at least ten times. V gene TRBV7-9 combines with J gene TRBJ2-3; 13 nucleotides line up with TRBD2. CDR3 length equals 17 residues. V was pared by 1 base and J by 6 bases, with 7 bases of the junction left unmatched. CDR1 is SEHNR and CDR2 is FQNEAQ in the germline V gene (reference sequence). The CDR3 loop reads CASSLVSGLAGADTQYF. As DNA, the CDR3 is TGTGCCAGCAGCTTAGTATCAGGACTAGCGGGAGCGGATACGCAGTATTTT.

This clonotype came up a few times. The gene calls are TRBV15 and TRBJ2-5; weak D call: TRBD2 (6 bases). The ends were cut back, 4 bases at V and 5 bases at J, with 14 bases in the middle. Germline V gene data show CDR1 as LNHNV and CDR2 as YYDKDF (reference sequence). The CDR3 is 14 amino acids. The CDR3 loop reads CATSTTRGGETQYF. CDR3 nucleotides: TGTGCCACCAGCACAACGAGGGGAGGCGAGACCCAGTACTTC.

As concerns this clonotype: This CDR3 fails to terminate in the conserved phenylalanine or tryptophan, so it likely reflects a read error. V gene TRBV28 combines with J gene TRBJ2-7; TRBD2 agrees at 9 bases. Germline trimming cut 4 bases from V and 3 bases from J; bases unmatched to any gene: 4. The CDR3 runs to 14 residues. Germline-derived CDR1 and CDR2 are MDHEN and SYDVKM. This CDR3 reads CASSWSGGFYEQYL. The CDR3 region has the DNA TGTGCCAGCAGTTGGAGCGGGGGGTTCTACGAGCAGTACTTG.

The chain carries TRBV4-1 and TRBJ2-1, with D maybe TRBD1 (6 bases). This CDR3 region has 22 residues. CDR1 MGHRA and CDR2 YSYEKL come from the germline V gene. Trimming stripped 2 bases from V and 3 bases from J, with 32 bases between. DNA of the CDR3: TGCGCCAGCAGCCAATACCTAATACCGGGACACCTTGCAGGGAACATCTACAATGAGCAGTTCTTC. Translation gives CASSQYLIPGHLAGNIYNEQFF.

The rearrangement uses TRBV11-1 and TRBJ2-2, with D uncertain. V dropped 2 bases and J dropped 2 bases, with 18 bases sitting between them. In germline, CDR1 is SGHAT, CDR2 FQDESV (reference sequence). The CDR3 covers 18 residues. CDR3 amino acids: CASSLTMSERRNTGELFF. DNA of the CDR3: TGTGCCAGCAGCTTAACGATGTCAGAACGGCGAAACACCGGGGAGCTGTTTTTT.

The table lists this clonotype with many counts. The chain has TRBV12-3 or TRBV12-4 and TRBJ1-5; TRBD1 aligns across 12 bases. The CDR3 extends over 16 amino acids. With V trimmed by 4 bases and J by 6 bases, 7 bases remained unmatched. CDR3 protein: CASSYGTGGGGQPQHF. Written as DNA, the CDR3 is TGTGCCAGCAGTTACGGGACAGGGGGCGGGGGTCAGCCCCAGCATTTT.

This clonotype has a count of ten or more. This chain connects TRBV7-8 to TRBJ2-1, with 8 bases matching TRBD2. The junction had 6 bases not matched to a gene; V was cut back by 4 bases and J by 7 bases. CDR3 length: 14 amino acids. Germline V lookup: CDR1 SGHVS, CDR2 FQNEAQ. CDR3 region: CASSYKRGTNEQFF. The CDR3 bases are TGTGCCAGCAGCTATAAGCGGGGGACGAATGAGCAGTTCTTC.

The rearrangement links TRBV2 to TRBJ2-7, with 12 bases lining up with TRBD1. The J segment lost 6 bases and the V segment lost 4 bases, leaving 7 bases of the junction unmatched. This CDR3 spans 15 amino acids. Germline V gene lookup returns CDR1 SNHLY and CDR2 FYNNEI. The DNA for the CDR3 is TGTGCCAGCAGTGGTTATGGGACAGGGGGCGTCGAGCAGTACTTC. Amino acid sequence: CASSGYGTGGVEQYF. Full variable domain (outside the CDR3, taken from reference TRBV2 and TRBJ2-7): EPEVTQTPSHQVTQMGQEVILRCVPISNHLYFYWYRQILGQKVEFLVSFYNNEISEKSEIFDDQFSVERPDGSNFTLKIRSTKLEDSAMYFCASSGYGTGGVEQYFGPGTRLTVT.

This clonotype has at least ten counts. CDR3 sequence: CASSYSLQAPDTQYF. The CDR3 nucleotides are TGTGCCAGCAGTTACTCGCTGCAGGCGCCAGATACGCAGTATTTT. The J gene is TRBJ2-3, the V gene TRBV6-5; D gene ambiguous. The V gene's germline CDR1 is MNHEY and CDR2 SVGAGI. V dropped 0 bases and J dropped 4 bases, with 11 bases sitting between them. The CDR3 contains 15 residues.

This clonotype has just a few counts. This CDR3 is CASSLDKTYEQYF. The CDR3, as DNA: TGTGCCAGCAGCTTGGACAAAACCTACGAGCAGTACTTC. The rearrangement uses TRBV5-4 and TRBJ2-7; unclear D gene. Trimming took 0 bases from V and 2 from J, leaving 6 bases between them. Per the germline V gene, CDR1 is SGHNT and CDR2 is YYREEE (reference sequence). CDR3 length: 13 residues.